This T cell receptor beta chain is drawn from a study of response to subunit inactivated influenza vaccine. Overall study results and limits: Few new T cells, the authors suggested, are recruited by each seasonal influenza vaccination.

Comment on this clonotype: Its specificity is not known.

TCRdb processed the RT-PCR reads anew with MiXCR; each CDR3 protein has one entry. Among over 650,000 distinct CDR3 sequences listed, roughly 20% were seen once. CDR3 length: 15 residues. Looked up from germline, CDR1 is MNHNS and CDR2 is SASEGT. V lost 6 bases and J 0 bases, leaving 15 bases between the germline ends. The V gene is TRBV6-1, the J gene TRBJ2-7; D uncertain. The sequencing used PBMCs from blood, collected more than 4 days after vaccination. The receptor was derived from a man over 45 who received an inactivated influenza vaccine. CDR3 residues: CASRVSAGVSYEQYF. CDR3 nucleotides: TGTGCCAGCAGGGTCAGTGCAGGCGTCTCCTACGAGCAGTACTTC.